The 13 T cell receptor beta chains below were found in one sample sequenced in a study of CD4 T cell repertoires in COVID-19. Sequencing was performed with immunoSEQ multiplex PCR; in TCRdb, only in-frame clones are kept and a portion is missing. The table includes 8,000 or so clones, roughly 80% detected once. Sequencing was done directly on freshly isolated, uncultured memory T cells. The sequencing here drew on effector memory CD4+ T cells from blood, taken before the COVID-19 pandemic. The receptors were sampled from a human donor who had COVID-19.

The gene calls are TRBV27 and TRBJ2-5, with 8 bases aligning to TRBD1. V gave up 4 bases and J gave up 4 bases; unmatched junction bases: 5. The germline V gene encodes CDR1 MNHEY and CDR2 SMNVEV (reference sequence). The CDR3 totals 14 residues. This CDR3 is CASSWTGSGETQYF. The DNA of the CDR3 is TGTGCCAGCAGTTGGACAGGGTCTGGAGAGACCCAGTACTTC.

The chain has TRBV19 and TRBJ2-2; D is possibly TRBD1 (6 bases). V was cut by 5 bases and J by 7 bases, with 14 bases left in between. CDR1 and CDR2 from the germline V gene are LNHDA and SQIVND (reference sequence). This CDR3 contains 14 residues. CDR3 in DNA: TGTGCCAGTAGTTCGGGGACATCCGGCGGGGAGCTGTTTTTT. It is translated as CASSSGTSGGELFF.

This chain joins TRBV6-5 and TRBJ1-2, with TRBD1 matching over 8 bases. The trim removed 6 bases at V and 7 bases at J, leaving 10 bases unmatched. CDR1 and CDR2 (germline): MNHEY, SVGAGI. The CDR3 spans 14 residues. CDR3: CASRMGQERPGYTF. CDR3 sequence (DNA): TGTGCCAGCAGGATGGGACAGGAGCGTCCTGGCTACACCTTC.

This chain uses TRBV7-8 with TRBJ2-5, with D unclear. CDR3 length: 13 residues. Per germline, CDR1 SGHVS and CDR2 FQNEAQ. With 1 base removed from V and 4 bases from J, the gap between germline ends came to 7 bases. The CDR3 DNA reads as TGTGCCAGCAGCTTAGGAAGAGGAGAGACCCAGTACTTC. It yields the protein CASSLGRGETQYF.

The V gene is TRBV5-4, the J gene TRBJ2-2, with TRBD2 matching 8 bases. This CDR3 contains 16 residues. The V and J ends lost 5 bases and 0 bases, in that order; junction bases with no gene match: 6. The germline V gene encodes CDR1 SGHNT and CDR2 YYREEE (reference sequence). The CDR3 here is CASSPELAANTGELFF. The CDR3 nucleotides read TGTGCCAGCAGTCCTGAACTAGCGGCGAACACCGGGGAGCTGTTTTTT.

The V gene is TRBV10-3, the J gene TRBJ2-3, with TRBD1 identical over 11 bases. V lost 2 bases to trimming and J lost 4 bases; unmatched junction nucleotides: 5. This CDR3 comprises 16 residues. CDR1 is ENHRY and CDR2 is SYGVKD in the germline V gene. In DNA form, the CDR3 reads TGTGCCATCAGTGAGCCGGGACAGGGGGTTTCAGATACGCAGTATTTT. Amino acid sequence: CAISEPGQGVSDTQYF.

This clone has only a few counts. This rearrangement joins TRBV28 to TRBJ1-2; D perhaps matches TRBD1 (6 bases). The CDR3 is 12 residues long. CDR1 and CDR2 from the germline V gene are MDHEN and SYDVKM. Deletions cut 5 bases from V and 8 bases from J, with 12 bases between. This chain's CDR3 is CASSTRDKGYTF. CDR3 bases: TGTGCCAGCAGTACCCGGGACAAGGGCTACACCTTC.

There are a few counts of this clone. V is TRBV6-5 and J is TRBJ1-4, with D possibly matching TRBD1 (6 bases). The CDR3 sequence is 13 residues long. Germline V CDR1 and CDR2: MNHEY, SVGAGI. Trimming removed 2 bases from V and 10 bases from J, with 11 bases in between. CDR3 bases: TGTGCCAGCAGTTACACGCAGGGGTCAAAACTGTTTTTT. As protein: CASSYTQGSKLFF.

The genes are TRBV2 and TRBJ1-3; the D gene is possibly TRBD1 (5 bases). This CDR3 has 14 amino acids. From germline, CDR1 is SNHLY and CDR2 FYNNEI. Trimming shortened V by 4 bases and J by 4 bases, and 11 bases separated the two germline ends. The CDR3 coding sequence is TGTGCCAGCAGTGGACAGATGCTGGGAAACACCATATATTTT. Amino acid sequence: CASSGQMLGNTIYF.

The gene calls are TRBV30 and TRBJ2-5, with 8 positions matching TRBD2. The J call is doubtful: the DNA matches TRBJ2-7 better. The CDR3 has 14 amino acids. Per the germline V gene, CDR1 is GTSNPN and CDR2 is SVGIG (reference sequence). CDR3 bases: TGTGCCTGGAGATCCACTAGCGGCTTATACGAGCAGTACTTC. Amino acids: CAWRSTSGLYEQYF.

V and J are TRBV6-6 and TRBJ2-3; a weak D match, TRBD1 (6 bases). Germline CDR1 reads MNHNY; CDR2 reads SVGAGI (reference sequence). Trimming took off 6 bases at V and 2 bases at J, with 15 bases between the two ends. This CDR3 has 15 amino acids. In DNA form, the CDR3 reads TGTGCCAGCAGGCCCAACCGGGACAACACAGATACGCAGTATTTT. This translates into CASRPNRDNTDTQYF.

The rearrangement links TRBV28 to TRBJ1-5; 9 bases are shared with TRBD1. The CDR3 runs to 17 residues. Trimming cost V 6 bases and J 3 bases; bases outside gene matches: 12. CDR1 is MDHEN, CDR2 SYDVKM, per germline. The DNA for the CDR3 is TGTGCCAGCAGGTCGAAAATGGGACAGGGAATCAATCAGCCCCAGCATTTT. This gives the protein CASRSKMGQGINQPQHF. Drawing the rest from reference TRBV28 and TRBJ1-5, the complete variable domain is DVKVTQSSRYLVKRTGEKVFLECVQDMDHENMFWYRQDPGLGLRLIYFSYDVKMKEKGDIPEGYSVSREKKERFSLILESASTNQTSMYLCASRSKMGQGINQPQHFGDGTRLSIL.

The chain uses TRBV27 and TRBJ1-5; 12 bases match TRBD1. Germline assignment: CDR1 MNHEY and CDR2 SMNVEV (reference sequence). The CDR3 contains 15 residues. Trimming took 5 bases from V and 4 from J; bases not matched to a gene: 3. CDR3 loop: CASSRDRGPNQPQHF. CDR3 bases: TGTGCCAGCAGTCGGGACAGGGGGCCGAATCAGCCCCAGCATTTT.